The 30 T cell receptor beta chains in this list originate from one sample, sequenced in a study of human T cells and chemical hapten exposure. Time point reported: healthy volunteer bleed at 2 weeks. Total RNA was isolated from whole blood that had not been fractionated. MiXCR, run by TCRdb on the RACE reads, gives a single entry per CDR3 protein. The sample shows roughly 120,000 distinct CDR3 sequences, approximately 10% of them seen only once. Source material: whole blood. These receptor sequences come from a male donor in good health. Some clones in this sample may be carry-over from other donors' samples.

The table lists this clonotype with a few counts. This chain links TRBV19 with TRBJ2-1; D gene uncertain. This CDR3 comprises 12 residues. Trimming cost V 5 bases and J 9 bases, with 11 bases left between them. Germline CDR1 and CDR2: LNHDA and SQIVND (reference sequence). CDR3 sequence (DNA): TGTGCCAGTAGTCAAACGGGTGGTGAGCAGTTCTTC. Protein: CASSQTGGEQFF.

The J gene is TRBJ2-2, the V gene TRBV5-1; perhaps TRBD2 as D (6 bases). This CDR3 contains 14 residues. Trimming pared 4 bases from V and 5 bases from J, leaving 12 bases between. CDR1 and CDR2 from the germline V gene are SGHRS and YFSETQ. The CDR3 nucleotides are TGCGCCAGCAGCCCCCTGGGGGGAACCGGGGAGCTGTTTTTT. Translation: CASSPLGGTGELFF. Full variable domain (rest looked up from reference TRBV5-1 and TRBJ2-2): KAGVTQTPRYLIKTRGQQVTLSCSPISGHRSVSWYQQTPGQGLQFLFEYFSETQRNKGNFPGRFSGRQFSNSRSEMNVSTLELGDSALYLCASSPLGGTGELFFGEGSRLTVL.

This clonotype was detected many times. The rearrangement uses TRBV6-5 and TRBJ2-3; D unresolved. CDR3 size: 15 residues. The V end lost 2 bases, the J end lost 1 base, and 10 bases lay between the germline ends. In germline, CDR1 is MNHEY, CDR2 SVGAGI. CDR3 amino acids: CASSYEALGTDTQYF. CDR3 DNA: TGTGCCAGCAGTTACGAGGCTCTGGGCACAGATACGCAGTATTTT.

This chain uses TRBV19 with TRBJ2-1, with a weak D call TRBD2 (5 bases). V lost 4 bases to trimming and J lost 6 bases, with 16 bases between them. The germline CDR1 and CDR2 sequences are LNHDA and SQIVND (reference sequence). The CDR3 has 15 residues. The CDR3 DNA sequence: TGTGCCAGTAGTACCTACACACCGGCGGGCAATGAGCAGTTCTTC. Its translation is CASSTYTPAGNEQFF.

This chain joins TRBV5-1 and TRBJ2-1, with TRBD2 matching over 9 bases. V shed 0 bases and J 7 bases; nucleotides not matched to a gene: 8. The CDR3 is 16 residues long. Germline V lookup: CDR1 SGHRS, CDR2 YFSETQ. The CDR3 sequence is CASSLDAGGARNEQFF. CDR3 bases: TGCGCCAGCAGCTTGGATGCGGGGGGGGCCAGGAATGAGCAGTTCTTC. Full variable domain (outside the CDR3, taken from reference TRBV5-1 and TRBJ2-1): KAGVTQTPRYLIKTRGQQVTLSCSPISGHRSVSWYQQTPGQGLQFLFEYFSETQRNKGNFPGRFSGRQFSNSRSEMNVSTLELGDSALYLCASSLDAGGARNEQFFGPGTRLTVL.

This clonotype showed up many times. This chain joins TRBV27 and TRBJ1-4; maybe TRBD1 (5 bases). The V and J ends lost 0 bases and 3 bases respectively, with 8 bases between them. This CDR3 region has 15 residues. Germline V gene data show CDR1 as MNHEY and CDR2 as SMNVEV (reference sequence). CDR3 nucleotides: TGTGCCAGCAGTTTATCTGCAGGGCCTAATGAAAAACTGTTTTTT. Amino acid sequence: CASSLSAGPNEKLFF.

This clonotype was counted only a few times. The junction does not match germline at one end; this may be a read error. V and J are TRBV29-1 and TRBJ2-1; 10 positions match TRBD2. This CDR3 is 13 amino acids long. Germline V gives CDR1 SQVTM, CDR2 ANQGSEA. The CDR3 is CSVEAGGRNEQFF. CDR3 nucleotide sequence: TGCAGCGTGGAAGCGGGAGGGAGGAATGAGCAGTTCTTC.

This chain links TRBV7-9 with TRBJ1-3; 8 nucleotides align to TRBD1. CDR1 SEHNR and CDR2 FQNEAQ come from the germline V gene (reference sequence). CDR3 length equals 16 residues. V shed 5 bases, J shed 6 bases, and the junction held 12 bases outside the gene matches. CDR3 protein: CASSLPGQAGENTIYF. The CDR3 DNA sequence: TGTGCCAGCAGCCTCCCGGGACAGGCAGGGGAAAACACCATATATTTT.

This clonotype was seen a handful of times. The J gene is TRBJ2-5, the V gene TRBV19; no definite D call. The V gene's germline CDR1 is LNHDA and CDR2 SQIVND (reference sequence). There are 15 residues in the CDR3. V lost 3 bases, J lost 4 bases, and 15 bases lay in between. The DNA of the CDR3 is TGTGCCAGTAGTATCGACGAAAGTGGGCGAGAGACCCAGTACTTC. Translated: CASSIDESGRETQYF.

This clonotype has more than one count but fewer than ten. The CDR3 here is CASTPYGGNTIYF. CDR3 nucleotides: TGTGCCAGCACCCCCTACGGCGGAAACACCATATATTTT. V gene TRBV7-8 combines with J gene TRBJ1-3; D is unresolved. Germline V gene data show CDR1 as SGHVS and CDR2 as FQNEAQ. CDR3 size: 13 residues. V shed 7 bases and J shed 4 bases, with 11 bases lying between them. Full variable domain (remainder filled in from reference TRBV7-8 and TRBJ1-3): GAGVSQSPRYKVAKRGQDVALRCDPISGHVSLFWYQQALGQGPEFLTYFQNEAQLDKSGLPSDRFFAERPEGSVSTLKIQRTQQEDSAVYLCASTPYGGNTIYFGEGSWLTVV.

This clonotype was observed many times. The chain couples TRBV14 to TRBJ1-2; D uncertain. Trimming removed 6 bases at V and 3 bases at J, with 11 bases between. The CDR3 covers 13 residues. CDR1 and CDR2 (germline): SGHDN, FVKESK. CDR3 residues: CASSPRTDYGYTF. CDR3 bases: TGTGCCAGCAGTCCCCGAACAGACTATGGCTACACCTTC.

This chain uses TRBV20-1 with TRBJ2-1; a possible D gene is TRBD2 (6 bases). Trimming removed 4 bases at V and 2 bases at J, with 15 bases between. Germline lookup yields CDR1 DFQATT and CDR2 SNEGSKA (reference sequence). This CDR3 region has 15 residues. CDR3: CSATRVADAYNEQFF. The CDR3 bases are TGCAGTGCTACCAGGGTAGCGGATGCCTACAATGAGCAGTTCTTC.

The rearrangement links TRBV29-1 to TRBJ1-2; 7 nucleotides line up with TRBD1. The CDR3 contains 13 residues. V shed 7 bases, J shed 4 bases, and the junction held 9 bases outside the gene matches. Looked up from germline, CDR1 is SQVTM and CDR2 is ANQGSEA. The CDR3 DNA reads as TGCAGCGCCCGAACGGGACAGAGCTATGGCTACACCTTC. This encodes CSARTGQSYGYTF.

This chain connects TRBV5-1 to TRBJ1-1, with D maybe TRBD1 (6 bases). Germline lookup yields CDR1 SGHRS and CDR2 YFSETQ. Trimming left V 0 bases short and J 0 bases short, with 9 bases between. This CDR3 has 15 residues. The DNA for the CDR3 is TGCGCCAGCAGCTTGGGGGGGCCAATGAACACTGAAGCTTTCTTT. It yields the protein CASSLGGPMNTEAFF.

The chain uses TRBV6-5 and TRBJ1-5; 7 bases fit TRBD1. There are 15 residues in the CDR3. Germline CDR1 is MNHEY and CDR2 is SVGAGI. V lost 6 bases and J lost 0; bases outside the gene matches: 5. This chain's CDR3 is CASSDGTDSNQPQHF. CDR3 nucleotide sequence: TGTGCCAGCAGCGACGGGACAGATAGCAATCAGCCCCAGCATTTT.

Only a few counts were recorded for this clonotype. The V and J genes are TRBV19 and TRBJ2-2; the match to TRBD1 covers 9 bases. The CDR3 loop spans 15 amino acids. J lost 0 bases, V lost 4 bases, and 0 bases had no gene match. CDR1 LNHDA and CDR2 SQIVND come from the germline V gene (reference sequence). The CDR3 protein is CASSRDRANTGELFF. The CDR3 region has the DNA TGTGCCAGTAGTAGGGACAGGGCGAACACCGGGGAGCTGTTTTTT.

Only a few counts were recorded for this clonotype. The chain couples TRBV20-1 to TRBJ2-1, with 7 bases fitting TRBD2. Per the germline V gene, CDR1 is DFQATT and CDR2 is SNEGSKA (reference sequence). The CDR3 runs to 14 residues. V lost 3 bases to trimming and J lost 3 bases; unmatched junction nucleotides: 5. The CDR3 DNA follows: TGCAGTGCTAGCGGGGGGAGCGACTACAATGAGCAGTTCTTC. Its protein product is CSASGGSDYNEQFF.

The chain couples TRBV10-2 to TRBJ2-3, with D maybe TRBD2 (5 bases). CDR3 size: 17 residues. Germline lookup yields CDR1 WSHSY and CDR2 SAAADI. The V end was cut by 3 bases, the J end by 0 bases, with 16 bases between. CDR3 bases: TGCGCCAGCAGTGAACTGATAGCGTTTTCTAGCACAGATACGCAGTATTTT. Translating gives CASSELIAFSSTDTQYF.

This clonotype has a handful of counts. The chain combines TRBV27 with TRBJ1-6; D unclear. The CDR3 has 13 amino acids. V was trimmed by 2 bases and J by 8 bases, leaving 7 bases between them. The germline gives CDR1 MNHEY, CDR2 SMNVEV (reference sequence). The CDR3 DNA is TGTGCCAGCAGTTTAGGCGGGCATTCACCCCTCCACTTT. This encodes CASSLGGHSPLHF.

The rearrangement joins TRBV29-1 to TRBJ1-6; TRBD1 matches 9 bases. Germline values: CDR1 SQVTM, CDR2 ANQGSEA. The V segment lost 6 bases and the J segment 9 bases; nucleotides outside the gene matches: 6. The CDR3 is made up of 13 amino acids. The CDR3 DNA is TGCAGCGTACGGACAGGGGAATTTTCACCCCTCCACTTT. Residues: CSVRTGEFSPLHF.

This clonotype occurred a few times. V gene TRBV10-3 combines with J gene TRBJ1-2, with D perhaps matching TRBD1 (6 bases). Between the trimmed V and J ends, which lost 3 bases and 8 bases, there was a span of 13 bases. The CDR3 covers 13 residues. Germline CDR1 and CDR2: ENHRY and SYGVKD. CDR3: CAISERGGRGYTF. Written as DNA, the CDR3 is TGTGCCATCAGTGAACGGGGGGGCAGAGGCTACACCTTC.

This clonotype was observed a few times. This chain connects TRBV12-3 or TRBV12-4 to TRBJ2-1, with no clear D. V dropped 5 bases and J dropped 8 bases, with 16 bases sitting between them. This CDR3 contains 14 residues. In nucleotides, the CDR3 is TGTGCCAGCAGTCAGCCGGGTCCCTTACATGAGCAGTTCTTC. It codes for CASSQPGPLHEQFF.

This clonotype was observed once. Possible read error: a much larger clone is one base away. The chain carries TRBV7-2 and TRBJ2-6, with 9 bases identical to TRBD1. The CDR3 covers 19 residues. Germline V gives CDR1 SGHTA, CDR2 FQGNSA. The CDR3, as DNA: TGTGCCAGCAGCCCCCGTCCACGGGACAGGGTGCCTGGGGCCAACGTCCTGGCTTTC. The encoded protein is CASSPRPRDRVPGANVLAF.

This rearrangement joins TRBV6-5 to TRBJ1-5; D is perhaps TRBD1 (5 bases). CDR3 length: 14 residues. CDR1 and CDR2 from the germline V gene are MNHEY and SVGAGI. Trimming left V 7 bases short and J 3 bases short, with 13 bases between. The CDR3 loop reads CASKDTGLNQPQHF. The CDR3 nucleotides read TGTGCCAGCAAAGATACAGGACTCAATCAGCCCCAGCATTTT.

With respect to this clonotype: A much larger clone differs from this one at a single base, so this may be a read error. The chain carries TRBV14 and TRBJ1-1; D remains unclear. V was pared by 4 bases and J by 1 base, with 10 bases between. The CDR3 runs to 14 residues. Per germline, CDR1 SGHDN and CDR2 FVKESK. CDR3 in DNA: TGTGCCAGCAGCCTTAATAAAGGGAACACTGAAGCTTTCTTT. Amino acid sequence: CASSLNKGNTEAFF.

The chain couples TRBV29-1 to TRBJ2-1, with a possible D match to TRBD2 (6 bases). Trimming removed 1 base at V and 2 bases at J, with 12 bases between. Germline V gene lookup returns CDR1 SQVTM and CDR2 ANQGSEA. There are 15 residues in the CDR3. The CDR3 region is CSVEGRGLPYNEQFF. The CDR3 DNA is TGCAGCGTTGAAGGGCGGGGCCTTCCCTACAATGAGCAGTTCTTC.

This clonotype has just a few counts. The rearrangement uses TRBV19 and TRBJ1-1; 12 nucleotides line up with TRBD1. Germline V lookup: CDR1 LNHDA, CDR2 SQIVND (reference sequence). Unmatched junction bases numbered 16, after V lost 1 base and J lost 4 bases. This CDR3 is 20 amino acids long. The CDR3 DNA sequence: TGTGCCAGTAGTATAGGACGTTTTCCGGGACAGGGGGCGCGTCGCACTGAAGCTTTCTTT. The encoded protein is CASSIGRFPGQGARRTEAFF.

In this sample, this clonotype turned up many times. The chain recombines TRBV2 with TRBJ1-4; TRBD1 agrees at 7 bases. This CDR3 region has 15 residues. Unmatched junction bases numbered 6, after V lost 3 bases and J lost 5 bases. CDR1 and CDR2 (germline): SNHLY, FYNNEI. The CDR3 is CASSESGGRNEKLFF. CDR3 in DNA: TGTGCCAGCAGTGAGTCAGGGGGGAGGAATGAAAAACTGTTTTTT.

This clonotype was detected ten times or more. V and J are TRBV18 and TRBJ2-7; the D gene is possibly TRBD1 (6 bases). Trimming pared 2 bases from V and 3 bases from J, leaving 14 bases between. This CDR3 is 15 amino acids long. Germline CDR1 reads KGHSH; CDR2 reads LQKENI. Here the CDR3 DNA reads TGTGCCAGCTCACCAGGGTTTGGGACAATCTACGAGCAGTACTTC. It codes for CASSPGFGTIYEQYF.

This clonotype showed up just a few times. The chain has TRBV18 and TRBJ2-4, with 9 bases identical to TRBD1. Germline CDR1 reads KGHSH; CDR2 reads LQKENI. The length of the CDR3 is 15 residues. V shed 4 bases, J shed 9 bases, and the junction held 10 bases outside the gene matches. In DNA, the CDR3 is TGTGCCAGCTCACGGGGGACAGGGAGATTCGTCATTCAGTACTTC. It codes for CASSRGTGRFVIQYF.